The next 22 T cell receptor beta chains were all read from a single sample in a study of T cell repertoires in ileal Crohn's disease. The data were produced by immunoSEQ multiplex PCR, yet TCRdb's version contains in-frame clones alone and is incomplete. The data show some 13,000 clones, around 80% seen once. Sequencing was done on a sample of ileal tissue. The source of these receptors is an adult with Crohn's disease.

The chain uses TRBV29-1 and TRBJ2-1; 7 bases fit TRBD2. Germline CDR1 and CDR2: SQVTM and ANQGSEA. V lost 2 bases, J lost 4 bases, and 2 bases stayed unmatched. The CDR3 loop spans 13 amino acids. The chain's CDR3 is CSVELGGYNEQFF. The CDR3, as DNA: TGCAGCGTTGAACTGGGGGGGTACAATGAGCAGTTCTTC.

The chain has TRBV5-1 and TRBJ2-3, with a weak D call TRBD1 (5 bases). CDR1 and CDR2 (germline): SGHRS, YFSETQ. The CDR3 is 13 amino acids. With 4 bases removed from V and 5 bases from J, the gap between germline ends came to 11 bases. The chain's CDR3 is CASSASTGDTQYF. The CDR3 bases are TGCGCCAGCAGCGCATCCACAGGAGATACGCAGTATTTT.

This rearrangement joins TRBV7-6 to TRBJ1-2, with D hard to call. Germline V lookup: CDR1 SGHVS, CDR2 FNYEAQ. The ends were cut back, 0 bases at V and 0 bases at J, with 11 bases in the middle. There are 16 residues in the CDR3. CDR3: CASSLAPPGSNYGYTF. For the CDR3, the DNA is TGTGCCAGCAGCTTAGCGCCTCCGGGGTCTAACTATGGCTACACCTTC.

The CDR3 sequence: CASSPARNTGELFF. The CDR3 DNA reads as TGTGCCAGCTCACCGGCACGTAACACCGGGGAGCTGTTTTTT. The rearrangement links TRBV18 to TRBJ2-2; D remains ambiguous. Trimming removed 3 bases from V and 2 bases from J, with 7 bases in between. The CDR3 contains 14 residues. The germline gives CDR1 KGHSH, CDR2 LQKENI.

The chain recombines TRBV29-1 with TRBJ1-2; 9 positions agree with TRBD1. The ends lost 0 bases at V and 6 bases at J; junction bases unmatched: 14. This CDR3 is built from 17 residues. The germline V gene has CDR1 SQVTM and CDR2 ANQGSEA. The CDR3 sequence is CSVEEVNRGRSRNGYTF. In DNA form, the CDR3 reads TGCAGCGTTGAAGAAGTAAACAGGGGGCGCTCCAGAAATGGCTACACCTTC.

The CDR3 DNA follows: TGTGCCAGCAGCCGAGCGGGGGGGCAGGGGAATGAGCAGTTCTTC. Its translation is CASSRAGGQGNEQFF. The V and J genes are TRBV5-4 and TRBJ2-1; 10 nucleotides agree with TRBD2. Germline CDR1 is SGHNT and CDR2 is YYREEE (reference sequence). V dropped 4 bases and J dropped 7; count of bases not matched to a gene: 8. The CDR3 covers 15 residues.

CDR3 sequence: CATSRAGSVAGAEQYF. The CDR3, as DNA: TGTGCCACCAGCAGGGCAGGGTCGGTAGCGGGAGCCGAGCAGTACTTC. The chain links TRBV15 to TRBJ2-7; 9 bases align to TRBD2. From germline, CDR1 is LNHNV and CDR2 YYDKDF (reference sequence). With 3 bases clipped from V and 6 bases from J, the junction kept 12 bases outside the gene matches. The CDR3 is 16 amino acids.

This chain joins TRBV30 and TRBJ1-2, with 11 bases aligning to TRBD1. Trimming took 2 bases from V and 8 from J; bases not matched to a gene: 10. The germline gives CDR1 GTSNPN, CDR2 SVGIG (reference sequence). This CDR3 region has 15 residues. CDR3 loop: CAWSIPGQGAGGYTF. The CDR3 DNA sequence: TGTGCCTGGAGTATCCCAGGACAGGGGGCCGGCGGCTACACCTTC. The full variable domain, with the rest looked up from reference TRBV30 and TRBJ1-2, is SQTIHQWPATLVQPVGSPLSLECTVEGTSNPNLYWYRQAAGRGLQLLFYSVGIGQISSEVPQNLSASRPQDRQFILSSKKLLLSDSGFYLCAWSIPGQGAGGYTFGSGTRLTVV.

This chain joins TRBV6-5 and TRBJ2-7, with 7 positions matching TRBD1. Germline V gene sequence: CDR1 MNHEY, CDR2 SVGAGI. V lost 5 bases and J lost 0; bases outside the gene matches: 7. This CDR3 contains 15 residues. CDR3 sequence (DNA): TGTGCCAGCAGTCGACAGGGAAAGGCCTCCTACGAGCAGTACTTC. Residues: CASSRQGKASYEQYF.

The chain has TRBV4-1 and TRBJ1-4; D is perhaps TRBD1 (6 bases). Deletions cut 2 bases from V and 5 bases from J, with 18 bases between. Germline loops: CDR1 MGHRA, CDR2 YSYEKL. The CDR3 covers 17 residues. CDR3 sequence: CASSQRNQGPQNEKLFF. For the CDR3, the DNA is TGCGCCAGCAGCCAACGAAATCAGGGGCCCCAAAATGAAAAACTGTTTTTT.

V and J are TRBV4-1 and TRBJ1-3; TRBD1 might be the D (5 bases). Germline loops: CDR1 MGHRA, CDR2 YSYEKL. Trimming took off 0 bases at V and 5 bases at J, with 11 bases between the two ends. The length of the CDR3 is 15 residues. DNA for the CDR3: TGCGCCAGCAGCCAAGATGTGGAGGGGCGAAACACCATATATTTT. Translation gives CASSQDVEGRNTIYF.

The V and J genes are TRBV6-6 and TRBJ1-4; no firm D call. CDR1 MNHNY and CDR2 SVGAGI come from the germline V gene (reference sequence). V gave up 0 bases and J gave up 8 bases, with 7 bases separating them. CDR3 length: 13 residues. CDR3 coding DNA: TGTGCCAGCAGTTACTCCGAGTTGGAAAAACTGTTTTTT. Its protein is CASSYSELEKLFF.

This clone was detected once. V is TRBV27 and J is TRBJ1-6, with D unresolved. The V end was cut by 4 bases, the J end by 8 bases, with 9 bases between. The CDR3 runs to 13 residues. CDR1 and CDR2 (germline): MNHEY, SMNVEV (reference sequence). The CDR3 spells CASSYRAYSPLHF. The CDR3 region has the DNA TGTGCCAGCAGTTACAGAGCCTATTCACCCCTCCACTTT.

This clone has only a few counts. The chain employs TRBV2 and TRBJ2-7; no definite D call. The germline V and J ends were trimmed by 7 bases and 5 bases, with 12 bases remaining between them. This CDR3 contains 12 residues. CDR1 is SNHLY, CDR2 FYNNEI, per germline. CDR3: CASKETRDEQYF. DNA for the CDR3: TGTGCCAGCAAGGAGACCCGGGACGAGCAGTACTTC.

This rearrangement joins TRBV30 to TRBJ2-6; D perhaps matches TRBD2 (5 bases). The CDR3 extends over 19 amino acids. CDR1 and CDR2 from the germline V gene are GTSNPN and SVGIG (reference sequence). V lost 2 bases, J lost 0 bases, and 20 bases lay in between. The CDR3 DNA follows: TGTGCCTGGAGTTTGAGGGCCCCTTACACCCTCTCTGGGGCCAACGTCCTGACTTTC. Its protein is CAWSLRAPYTLSGANVLTF.

This chain uses TRBV12-5 with TRBJ2-7; 8 bases agree with TRBD1. Germline CDR1 is LGHNT and CDR2 is FRNRAP. Germline trimming cut 1 base from V and 4 bases from J; bases unmatched to any gene: 21. The length of the CDR3 is 20 residues. The CDR3: CASGLAQRFARDRSFYEQYF. The CDR3 region has the DNA TGTGCTAGTGGTTTGGCTCAAAGATTCGCCCGGGACAGGTCTTTTTACGAGCAGTACTTC.

The chain combines TRBV19 with TRBJ1-2, with 9 bases that match TRBD1. This CDR3 comprises 14 residues. V shed 3 bases, J shed 8 bases, and the junction held 7 bases outside the gene matches. Germline lookup yields CDR1 LNHDA and CDR2 SQIVND (reference sequence). CDR3 in DNA: TGTGCCAGTAGTATGCCAGGGACAGGGTACGGCTACACCTTC. Translating it yields CASSMPGTGYGYTF.

The genes are TRBV6-6 and TRBJ2-2; 7 bases align to TRBD1. CDR3 length: 15 residues. In germline, CDR1 is MNHNY, CDR2 SVGAGI (reference sequence). The V segment lost 5 bases and the J segment 1 base; nucleotides outside the gene matches: 4. CDR3 DNA: TGTGCCAGCAGTCGCAGGGGGAAGAACACCGGGGAGCTGTTTTTT. As protein: CASSRRGKNTGELFF.

The rearrangement uses TRBV5-6 and TRBJ1-1, with 10 bases matching TRBD1. This CDR3 spans 15 amino acids. V lost 4 bases and J lost 0; bases outside the gene matches: 3. The V gene's germline CDR1 is SGHDT and CDR2 YYEEEE. This chain's CDR3 is CASSRDRGLNTEAFF. CDR3 sequence (DNA): TGTGCCAGCAGCCGGGACAGGGGATTGAACACTGAAGCTTTCTTT.

This clone was counted a few times. V and J are TRBV19 and TRBJ1-3; no definite D call. V shed 3 bases and J shed 0 bases, with 12 bases lying between them. The CDR3 length is 16 residues. From germline, CDR1 is LNHDA and CDR2 SQIVND (reference sequence). The CDR3 nucleotides read TGTGCCAGTAGTATGGTGGCGGTTCCCTCTGGAAACACCATATATTTT. This translates into CASSMVAVPSGNTIYF.

The chain is built from TRBV11-2 and TRBJ2-3; D is uncertain. The CDR3 has 12 amino acids. V lost 7 bases and J lost 5, with 10 bases in between. Germline V gene data show CDR1 as SGHAT and CDR2 as FQNNGV. CDR3 protein: CASTSRLDTQYF. CDR3 coding DNA: TGTGCCAGCACCTCGAGATTAGATACGCAGTATTTT.

This clone was seen a handful of times. This chain links TRBV10-3 with TRBJ1-1; the D gene is possibly TRBD1 (5 bases). The CDR3 runs 13 residues. V dropped 9 bases and J dropped 3 bases, with 14 bases sitting between them. CDR1 is ENHRY and CDR2 is SYGVKD in the germline V gene. CDR3 in amino acids: CAITREGYTEAFF. DNA for the CDR3: TGTGCCATTACACGGGAGGGGTACACTGAAGCTTTCTTT.